This TCR beta chain comes out of a study of graft-versus-host responses after intestinal transplantation. As for the study in general: Tacrolimus plus steroids were given to all recipients for roughly three years, preceded by anti-thymocyte globulin induction. General study results and limits: Those patients showing graft-donor T cell macrochimerism displayed high graft-versus-host to host-versus-graft clonal ratios in allografts. Detected in recipient marrow were GvH clones, some of which were first observed in ileum or blood. Researchers found peak circulating GvH clone levels linked to early post-transplant HvG declines.

TCRdb's copy holds only in-frame clones and misses some; the assay was immunoSEQ multiplex PCR. Found here are approximately 40,000 clones, 75% to 95% of them singletons; the top ten hold about 2.1%. Turning to this clone: As yet, its antigen is unknown.

The length of the CDR3 is 13 residues. V was shortened by 3 bases and J by 2 bases, with 8 bases between the two germline ends. Germline CDR1 reads SGHNT; CDR2 reads YYREEE (reference sequence). Sequenced material: PBMCs, taken approximately 320 days after intestinal transplant. The chain has TRBV5-4 and TRBJ1-1; D perhaps matches TRBD1 (5 bases). The source is a human patient who received an intestinal transplant, so some T cells may come from the graft donor. The CDR3 nucleotides are TGTGCCAGCAGCTATGGACAAAACACTGAAGCTTTCTTT. The encoded protein is CASSYGQNTEAFF.